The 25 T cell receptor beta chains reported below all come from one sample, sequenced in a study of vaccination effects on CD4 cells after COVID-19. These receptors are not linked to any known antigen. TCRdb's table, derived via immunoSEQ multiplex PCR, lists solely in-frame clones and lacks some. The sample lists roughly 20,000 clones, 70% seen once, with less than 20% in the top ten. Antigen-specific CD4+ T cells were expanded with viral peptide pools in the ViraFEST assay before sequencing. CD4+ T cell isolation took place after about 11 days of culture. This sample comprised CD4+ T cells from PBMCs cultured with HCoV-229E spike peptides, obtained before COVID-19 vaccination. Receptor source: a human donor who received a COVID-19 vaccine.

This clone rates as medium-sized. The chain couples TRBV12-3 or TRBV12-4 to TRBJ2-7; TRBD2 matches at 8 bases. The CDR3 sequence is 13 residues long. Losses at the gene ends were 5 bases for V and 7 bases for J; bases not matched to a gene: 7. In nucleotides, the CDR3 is TGTGCCAGCAGTCCTAGCGGGCTGGGTGAGCAGTACTTC. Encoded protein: CASSPSGLGEQYF.

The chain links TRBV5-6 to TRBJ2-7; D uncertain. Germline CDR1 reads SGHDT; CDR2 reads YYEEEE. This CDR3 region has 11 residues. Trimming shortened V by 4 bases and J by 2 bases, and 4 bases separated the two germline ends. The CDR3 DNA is TGTGCCAGCAGCCTTACCTACGAGCAGTACTTC. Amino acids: CASSLTYEQYF.

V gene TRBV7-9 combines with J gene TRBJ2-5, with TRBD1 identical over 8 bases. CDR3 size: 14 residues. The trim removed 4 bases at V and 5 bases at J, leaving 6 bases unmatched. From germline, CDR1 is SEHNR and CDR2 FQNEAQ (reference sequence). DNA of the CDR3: TGTGCCAGCAGCTCTAGACAGGGGAGGGAGACCCAGTACTTC. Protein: CASSSRQGRETQYF.

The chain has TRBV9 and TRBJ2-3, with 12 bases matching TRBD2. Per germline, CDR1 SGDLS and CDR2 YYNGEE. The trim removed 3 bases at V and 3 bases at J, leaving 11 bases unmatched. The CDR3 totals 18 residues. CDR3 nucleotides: TGTGCCAGCAGCGCGTGGGCTAGCGGGGGGGCCCGTACAGATACGCAGTATTTT. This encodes CASSAWASGGARTDTQYF. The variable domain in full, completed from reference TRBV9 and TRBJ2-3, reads DSGVTQTPKHLITATGQRVTLRCSPRSGDLSVYWYQQSLDQGLQFLIQYYNGEERAKGNILERFSAQQFPDLHSELNLSSLELGDSALYFCASSAWASGGARTDTQYFGPGTRLTVL.

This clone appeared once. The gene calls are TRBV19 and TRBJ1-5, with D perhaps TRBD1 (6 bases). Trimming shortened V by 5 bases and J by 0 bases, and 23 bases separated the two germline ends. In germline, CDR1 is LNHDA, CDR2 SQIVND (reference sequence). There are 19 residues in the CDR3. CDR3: CASSHPTGRRAHSNQPQHF. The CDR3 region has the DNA TGTGCCAGTAGTCACCCCACAGGGAGGAGAGCTCATAGCAATCAGCCCCAGCATTTT.

CDR3 protein: CASTLDGNQPQHF. Written as DNA, the CDR3 is TGTGCCAGCACCTTGGATGGCAATCAGCCCCAGCATTTT. The V call is TRBV6-5, the J call TRBJ1-5; D not resolved. The V end lost 7 bases, the J end lost 2 bases, and 9 bases lay between the germline ends. The germline V gene encodes CDR1 MNHEY and CDR2 SVGAGI. The CDR3 sequence is 13 residues long.

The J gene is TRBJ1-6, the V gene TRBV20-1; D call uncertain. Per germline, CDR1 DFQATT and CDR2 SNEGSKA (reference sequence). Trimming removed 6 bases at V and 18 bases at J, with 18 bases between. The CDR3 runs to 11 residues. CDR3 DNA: TGCAGTGCCATCCTAGCCTCTGGTCACCACTTT. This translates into CSAILASGHHF.

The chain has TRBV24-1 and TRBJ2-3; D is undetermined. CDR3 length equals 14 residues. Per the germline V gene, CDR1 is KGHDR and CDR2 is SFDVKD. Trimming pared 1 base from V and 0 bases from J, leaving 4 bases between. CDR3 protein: CATSDLTSTDTQYF. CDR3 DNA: TGTGCCACCAGTGATTTAACTAGCACAGATACGCAGTATTTT.

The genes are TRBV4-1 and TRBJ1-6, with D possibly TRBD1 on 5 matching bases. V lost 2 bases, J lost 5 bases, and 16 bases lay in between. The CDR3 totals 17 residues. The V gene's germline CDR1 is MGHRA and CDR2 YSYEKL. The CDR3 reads CASSQSLGTANNSPLHF. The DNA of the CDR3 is TGCGCCAGCAGCCAAAGCCTAGGGACGGCTAATAATTCACCCCTCCACTTT.

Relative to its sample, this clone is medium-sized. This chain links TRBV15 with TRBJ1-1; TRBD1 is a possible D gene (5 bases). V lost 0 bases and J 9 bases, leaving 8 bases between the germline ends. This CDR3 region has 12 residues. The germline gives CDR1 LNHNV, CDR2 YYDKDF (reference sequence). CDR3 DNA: TGTGCCACCAGCAGAGACGGGGGTAAAGCTTTCTTT. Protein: CATSRDGGKAFF.

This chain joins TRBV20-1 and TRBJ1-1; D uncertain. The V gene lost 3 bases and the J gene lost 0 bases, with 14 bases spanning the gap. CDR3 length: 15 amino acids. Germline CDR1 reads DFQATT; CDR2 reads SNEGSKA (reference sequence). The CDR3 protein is CSASRGGAVNTEAFF. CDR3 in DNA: TGCAGTGCTAGTCGGGGTGGAGCAGTGAACACTGAAGCTTTCTTT.

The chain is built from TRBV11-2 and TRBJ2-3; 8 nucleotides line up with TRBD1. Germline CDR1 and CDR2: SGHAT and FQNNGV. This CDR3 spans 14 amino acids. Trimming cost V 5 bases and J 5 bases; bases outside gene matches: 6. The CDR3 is CASSTRGLLDTQYF. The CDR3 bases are TGTGCCAGCAGCACCAGGGGGCTATTAGATACGCAGTATTTT.

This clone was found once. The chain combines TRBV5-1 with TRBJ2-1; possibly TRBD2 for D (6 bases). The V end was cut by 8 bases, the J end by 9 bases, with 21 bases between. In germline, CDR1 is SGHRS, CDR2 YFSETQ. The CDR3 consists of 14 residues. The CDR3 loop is CASSKEGPYAEQFF. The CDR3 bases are TGCGCCAGTTCTAAGGAGGGCCCCTACGCTGAGCAGTTCTTC.

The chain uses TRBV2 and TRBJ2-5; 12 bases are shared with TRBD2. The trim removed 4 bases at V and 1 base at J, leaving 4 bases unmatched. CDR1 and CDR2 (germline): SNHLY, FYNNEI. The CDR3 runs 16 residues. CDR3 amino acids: CASSGLAGGLQETQYF. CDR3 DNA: TGTGCCAGCAGTGGTCTAGCGGGGGGGCTCCAAGAGACCCAGTACTTC. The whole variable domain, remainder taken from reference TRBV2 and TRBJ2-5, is EPEVTQTPSHQVTQMGQEVILRCVPISNHLYFYWYRQILGQKVEFLVSFYNNEISEKSEIFDDQFSVERPDGSNFTLKIRSTKLEDSAMYFCASSGLAGGLQETQYFGPGTRLLVL.

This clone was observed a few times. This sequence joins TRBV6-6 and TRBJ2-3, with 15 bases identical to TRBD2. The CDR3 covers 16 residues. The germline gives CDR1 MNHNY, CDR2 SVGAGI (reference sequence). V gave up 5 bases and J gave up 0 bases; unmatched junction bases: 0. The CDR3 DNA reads TGTGCCAGCAGTGGGACTAGCGGGGGGAGCACAGATACGCAGTATTTT. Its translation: CASSGTSGGSTDTQYF.

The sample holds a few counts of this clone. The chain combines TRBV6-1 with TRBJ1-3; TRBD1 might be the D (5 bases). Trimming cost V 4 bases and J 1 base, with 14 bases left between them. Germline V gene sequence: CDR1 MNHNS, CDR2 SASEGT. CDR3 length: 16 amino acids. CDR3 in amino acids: CASSASGMESGNTIYF. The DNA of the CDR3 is TGTGCCAGCAGTGCGTCAGGGATGGAGTCTGGAAACACCATATATTTT.

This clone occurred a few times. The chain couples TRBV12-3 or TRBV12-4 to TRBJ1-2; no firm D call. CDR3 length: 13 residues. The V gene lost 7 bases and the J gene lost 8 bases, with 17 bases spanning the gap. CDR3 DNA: TGTGCCAGCATTGGGATCAAGTCTGGCGGCTACACCTTC. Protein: CASIGIKSGGYTF.

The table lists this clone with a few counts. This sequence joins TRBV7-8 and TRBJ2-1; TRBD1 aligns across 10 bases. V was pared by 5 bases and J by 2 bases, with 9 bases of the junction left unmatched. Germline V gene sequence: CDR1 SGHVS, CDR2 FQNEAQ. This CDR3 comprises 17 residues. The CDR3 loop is CASSLSRGTGAYNEQFF. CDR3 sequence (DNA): TGTGCCAGCAGCCTGAGTAGGGGGACAGGGGCCTACAATGAGCAGTTCTTC. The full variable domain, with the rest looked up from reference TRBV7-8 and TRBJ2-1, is GAGVSQSPRYKVAKRGQDVALRCDPISGHVSLFWYQQALGQGPEFLTYFQNEAQLDKSGLPSDRFFAERPEGSVSTLKIQRTQQEDSAVYLCASSLSRGTGAYNEQFFGPGTRLTVL.

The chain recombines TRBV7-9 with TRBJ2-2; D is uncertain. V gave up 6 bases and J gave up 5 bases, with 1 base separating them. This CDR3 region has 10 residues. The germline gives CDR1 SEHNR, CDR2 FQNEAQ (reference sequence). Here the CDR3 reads CASRTGELFF. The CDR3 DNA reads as TGTGCCAGCAGAACCGGGGAGCTGTTTTTT.

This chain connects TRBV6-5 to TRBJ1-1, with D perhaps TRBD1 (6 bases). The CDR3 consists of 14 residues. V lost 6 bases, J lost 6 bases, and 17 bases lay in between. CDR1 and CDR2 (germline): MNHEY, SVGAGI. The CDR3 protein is CASSLSGGRAEAFF. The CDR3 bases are TGTGCCAGCAGCCTTTCGGGGGGGCGCGCTGAAGCTTTCTTT.

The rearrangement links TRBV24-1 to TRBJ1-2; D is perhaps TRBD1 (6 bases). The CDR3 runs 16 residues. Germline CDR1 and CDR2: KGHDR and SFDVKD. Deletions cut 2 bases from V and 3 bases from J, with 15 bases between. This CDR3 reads CATSDWEHRADYGYTF. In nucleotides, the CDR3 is TGTGCCACCAGTGATTGGGAGCACAGGGCTGACTATGGCTACACCTTC.

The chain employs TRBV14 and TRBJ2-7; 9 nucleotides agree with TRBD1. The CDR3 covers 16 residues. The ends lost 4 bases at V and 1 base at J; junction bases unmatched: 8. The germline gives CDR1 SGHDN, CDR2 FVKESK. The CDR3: CASSRKPGQGSYEQYF. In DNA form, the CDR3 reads TGTGCCAGCAGCCGAAAGCCGGGACAGGGTTCCTACGAGCAGTACTTC.

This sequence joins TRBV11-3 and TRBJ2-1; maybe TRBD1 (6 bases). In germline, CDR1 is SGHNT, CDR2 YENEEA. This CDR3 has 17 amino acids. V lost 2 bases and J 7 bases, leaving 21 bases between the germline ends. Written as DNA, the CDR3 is TGTGCCAGCAGCTTACACGGACCTGCAGGGGCATTTAATGAGCAGTTCTTC. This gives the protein CASSLHGPAGAFNEQFF.

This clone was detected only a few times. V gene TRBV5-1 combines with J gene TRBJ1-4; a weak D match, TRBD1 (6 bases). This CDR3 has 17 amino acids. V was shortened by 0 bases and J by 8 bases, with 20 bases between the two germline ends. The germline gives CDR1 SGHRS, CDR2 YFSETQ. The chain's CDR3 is CASSLAGGARLGEKLFF. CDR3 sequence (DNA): TGCGCCAGCAGCTTGGCGGGGGGCGCCAGATTAGGGGAAAAACTGTTTTTT.

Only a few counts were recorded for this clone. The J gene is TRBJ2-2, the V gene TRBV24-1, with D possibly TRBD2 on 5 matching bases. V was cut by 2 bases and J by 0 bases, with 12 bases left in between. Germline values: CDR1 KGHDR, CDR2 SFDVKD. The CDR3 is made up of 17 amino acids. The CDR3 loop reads CATSDSGTFANTGELFF. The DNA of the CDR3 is TGTGCCACCAGTGATTCGGGAACATTCGCGAACACCGGGGAGCTGTTTTTT.